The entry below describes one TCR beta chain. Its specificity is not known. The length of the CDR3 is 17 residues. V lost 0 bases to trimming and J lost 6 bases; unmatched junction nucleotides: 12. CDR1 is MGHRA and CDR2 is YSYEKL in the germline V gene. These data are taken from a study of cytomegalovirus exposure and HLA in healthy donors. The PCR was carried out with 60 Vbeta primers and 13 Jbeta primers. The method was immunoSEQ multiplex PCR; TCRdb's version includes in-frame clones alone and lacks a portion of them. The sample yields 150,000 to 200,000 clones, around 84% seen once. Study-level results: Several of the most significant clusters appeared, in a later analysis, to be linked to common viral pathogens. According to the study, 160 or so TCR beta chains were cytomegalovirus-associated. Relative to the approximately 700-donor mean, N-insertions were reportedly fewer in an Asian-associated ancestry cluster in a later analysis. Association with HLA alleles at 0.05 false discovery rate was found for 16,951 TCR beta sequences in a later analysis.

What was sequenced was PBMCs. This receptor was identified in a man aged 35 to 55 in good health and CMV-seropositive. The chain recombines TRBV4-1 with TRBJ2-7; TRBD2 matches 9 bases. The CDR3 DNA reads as TGCGCCAGCAGCCAAGATCCTCGGGCTAGCGGGATAGGCGAGCAGTACTTC. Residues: CASSQDPRASGIGEQYF.